Listed here are 21 T cell receptor beta chains from one sample, sequenced in a study of T cell responses to AZD1222 COVID-19 vaccine. Sequenced by immunoSEQ multiplex PCR; TCRdb stores in-frame clones only, minus some. This table holds some 120,000 clones, around 92% found once. Material: peripheral blood, obtained on day 0 of AZD1222 vaccination. All receptors derive from an adult in good health.

This clone was observed a few times. The chain carries TRBV2 and TRBJ2-2; the D is unclear. The V and J ends lost 6 bases and 7 bases respectively, with 12 bases between them. This CDR3 has 13 amino acids. Germline-derived CDR1 and CDR2 are SNHLY and FYNNEI. The CDR3 is CASSESRGGELFF. CDR3 bases: TGTGCCAGCAGCGAGTCACGAGGCGGGGAGCTGTTTTTT.

The chain recombines TRBV5-1 with TRBJ2-5, with TRBD2 as a possible D gene (6 bases). Germline CDR1 SGHRS, CDR2 YFSETQ. This CDR3 spans 15 amino acids. Trimming removed 0 bases from V and 2 bases from J, with 11 bases in between. The CDR3 bases are TGCGCCAGCAGCTTGGCCAGGGACTGGCAAGAGACCCAGTACTTC. Its translation: CASSLARDWQETQYF. The entire variable domain, with the rest obtained from reference TRBV5-1 and TRBJ2-5, is as follows: KAGVTQTPRYLIKTRGQQVTLSCSPISGHRSVSWYQQTPGQGLQFLFEYFSETQRNKGNFPGRFSGRQFSNSRSEMNVSTLELGDSALYLCASSLARDWQETQYFGPGTRLLVL.

The rearrangement links TRBV5-1 to TRBJ2-2, with D perhaps matching TRBD2 (5 bases). V shed 1 base and J shed 1 base, with 11 bases lying between them. Germline values: CDR1 SGHRS, CDR2 YFSETQ. This CDR3 has 16 amino acids. The CDR3 coding sequence is TGCGCCAGCAGCTTGTTGGGGAGAGGGAACACCGGGGAGCTGTTTTTT. It codes for CASSLLGRGNTGELFF.

CDR3 sequence (DNA): TGTGCCAGCAGAAGGGGGCCCTTGAACACTGAAGCTTTCTTT. Translating gives CASRRGPLNTEAFF. This chain uses TRBV6-4 with TRBJ1-1, with 7 bases fitting TRBD1. CDR1 and CDR2 from the germline V gene are MRHNA and SNTAGT. V shed 6 bases and J 0 bases; nucleotides not matched to a gene: 4. This CDR3 region has 14 residues.

V gene TRBV9 combines with J gene TRBJ2-7, with D possibly being TRBD2 (6 bases). Germline-derived CDR1 and CDR2 are SGDLS and YYNGEE. V dropped 0 bases and J dropped 2 bases, with 9 bases sitting between them. The CDR3 extends over 14 amino acids. The CDR3 DNA follows: TGTGCCAGCAGCGTAGCGGGGGATCCCTACGAGCAGTACTTC. Encoded protein: CASSVAGDPYEQYF. Filled out from reference TRBV9 and TRBJ2-7, the complete variable domain reads DSGVTQTPKHLITATGQRVTLRCSPRSGDLSVYWYQQSLDQGLQFLIQYYNGEERAKGNILERFSAQQFPDLHSELNLSSLELGDSALYFCASSVAGDPYEQYFGPGTRLTVT.

This chain uses TRBV28 with TRBJ1-6; D uncertain. CDR3 length equals 13 residues. Trimming shortened V by 2 bases and J by 10 bases, and 9 bases separated the two germline ends. Germline V gene lookup returns CDR1 MDHEN and CDR2 SYDVKM. This CDR3 is CASSLSLQSPLHF. DNA of the CDR3: TGTGCCAGCAGTTTAAGCCTGCAATCACCCCTCCACTTT.

The chain has TRBV6-2 or TRBV6-3 and TRBJ1-1; D is ambiguous. The germline V gene has CDR1 MNHEY and CDR2 SVGEGT. Trimming removed 3 bases from V and 4 bases from J, with 15 bases in between. The CDR3 sequence is 15 residues long. CDR3 in amino acids: CASSYWWQFSTEAFF. The CDR3 region has the DNA TGTGCCAGCAGTTATTGGTGGCAGTTCTCCACTGAAGCTTTCTTT.

The chain is built from TRBV7-3 and TRBJ2-1, with 9 bases that match TRBD2. Germline V gene data show CDR1 as SGHTA and CDR2 as FQGTGA. The J segment lost 10 bases and the V segment lost 2 bases, leaving 9 bases of the junction unmatched. The CDR3 has 15 amino acids. CDR3 in DNA: TGTGCCAGCAGCTTATCTCTAGCGGGATCAAGCGAGCAGTTCTTC. This encodes CASSLSLAGSSEQFF.

The chain is built from TRBV20-1 and TRBJ1-2; 9 bases match TRBD1. The J segment lost 8 bases and the V segment lost 3 bases, leaving 4 bases of the junction unmatched. Per germline, CDR1 DFQATT and CDR2 SNEGSKA (reference sequence). The length of the CDR3 is 12 residues. The CDR3 sequence is CSASRQGVGYTF. The DNA of the CDR3 is TGCAGTGCTAGTAGACAGGGGGTCGGCTACACCTTC.

The J gene is TRBJ1-5, the V gene TRBV2; tentative D call: TRBD1 (5 bases). The CDR3 spans 13 residues. The ends were cut back, 6 bases at V and 7 bases at J, with 13 bases in the middle. The V gene's germline CDR1 is SNHLY and CDR2 FYNNEI. The CDR3 DNA reads TGTGCCAGCAGCGGGGCCCGATGGCAGCCCCAGCATTTT. This sequence encodes CASSGARWQPQHF.

This chain connects TRBV5-6 to TRBJ2-7, with TRBD1 matching over 8 bases. Trimming at V came to 3 bases and at J to 3 bases, leaving 5 bases not matched to a gene. CDR1 is SGHDT, CDR2 YYEEEE, per germline. The CDR3 loop spans 14 amino acids. The CDR3 nucleotides are TGTGCCAGCAGCTCTAGGACAGGGCGCTACGAGCAGTACTTC. The encoded protein is CASSSRTGRYEQYF.

CDR3 amino acids: CASSEPAETYEQYF. The DNA for the CDR3 is TGTGCCAGCAGTGAACCCGCGGAAACCTACGAGCAGTACTTC. J is TRBJ2-7 and V is TRBV6-1, with D unclear. The V and J ends lost 2 bases and 2 bases respectively, with 10 bases between them. Germline lookup yields CDR1 MNHNS and CDR2 SASEGT. This CDR3 is built from 14 residues.

V gene TRBV18 combines with J gene TRBJ1-2, with D maybe TRBD1 (6 bases). Germline CDR1 KGHSH, CDR2 LQKENI. The length of the CDR3 is 17 residues. Trimming took 2 bases from V and 5 from J, leaving 21 bases between them. The DNA for the CDR3 is TGTGCCAGCTCACCAATGGGGGACATGCCCGGAAGGTATGGCTACACCTTC. It yields the protein CASSPMGDMPGRYGYTF.

The V gene is TRBV6-5, the J gene TRBJ1-3, with D unclear. Germline-derived CDR1 and CDR2 are MNHEY and SVGAGI. Trimming cost V 7 bases and J 0 bases, with 13 bases left between them. The CDR3 length is 15 residues. CDR3: CASKRNIHSGNTIYF. CDR3 nucleotide sequence: TGTGCCAGCAAGCGGAATATTCACTCTGGAAACACCATATATTTT.

V is TRBV7-9 and J is TRBJ1-1; D remains ambiguous. The CDR3 runs to 13 residues. The V gene's germline CDR1 is SEHNR and CDR2 FQNEAQ (reference sequence). The ends were cut back, 5 bases at V and 1 base at J, with 8 bases in the middle. The CDR3 region is CASSRLGNTEAFF. CDR3 nucleotide sequence: TGTGCCAGCAGCCGCCTCGGGAACACTGAAGCTTTCTTT.

In this sample, this clone turned up once. This same CDR3 is encoded by further DNA sequences in the sample. V usage is TRBV30 and J usage is TRBJ2-5; D remains unclear. V lost 0 bases to trimming and J lost 2 bases, with 7 bases between them. The CDR3 extends over 13 amino acids. The V gene's germline CDR1 is GTSNPN and CDR2 SVGIG (reference sequence). CDR3: CAWSVSDQETQYF. For the CDR3, the DNA is TGTGCCTGGAGTGTATCCGATCAAGAGACCCAGTACTTC.

This clone was recorded only once. The V call is TRBV7-9, the J call TRBJ1-5; D call uncertain. Per the germline V gene, CDR1 is SEHNR and CDR2 is FQNEAQ (reference sequence). The CDR3 covers 14 residues. Trimming shortened V by 4 bases and J by 4 bases, and 11 bases separated the two germline ends. The CDR3, as DNA: TGTGCCAGCAGCTCCCTCAACCGAAATCAGCCCCAGCATTTT. Translation gives CASSSLNRNQPQHF. Variable domain in full (rest from reference TRBV7-9 and TRBJ1-5): DTGVSQNPRHKITKRGQNVTFRCDPISEHNRLYWYRQTLGQGPEFLTYFQNEAQLEKSRLLSDRFSAERPKGSFSTLEIQRTEQGDSAMYLCASSSLNRNQPQHFGDGTRLSIL.

The chain carries TRBV2 and TRBJ1-6; tentative D call: TRBD1 (6 bases). The CDR3 is made up of 15 amino acids. V was clipped by 4 bases and J by 6 bases, with 13 bases between them. Germline assignment: CDR1 SNHLY and CDR2 FYNNEI. The CDR3 here is CASSGQGRSNSPLHF. The DNA for the CDR3 is TGTGCCAGCAGTGGGCAGGGGAGAAGTAATTCACCCCTCCACTTT.

The gene calls are TRBV11-2 and TRBJ2-2, with D possibly matching TRBD2 (6 bases). Trimming cost V 5 bases and J 7 bases, with 20 bases left between them. Per germline, CDR1 SGHAT and CDR2 FQNNGV. The CDR3 has 16 amino acids. The CDR3 here is CASSLIDAGINGELFF. CDR3 coding DNA: TGTGCCAGCAGCCTCATAGACGCGGGGATAAACGGGGAGCTGTTTTTT. The variable domain in full, with the rest retrieved from reference TRBV11-2 and TRBJ2-2, is EAGVAQSPRYKIIEKRQSVAFWCNPISGHATLYWYQQILGQGPKLLIQFQNNGVVDDSQLPKDRFSAERLKGVDSTLKIQPAKLEDSAVYLCASSLIDAGINGELFFGEGSRLTVL.

The chain combines TRBV11-2 with TRBJ2-2, with 7 bases fitting TRBD2. The CDR3 sequence is 15 residues long. The trim removed 8 bases at V and 1 base at J, leaving 7 bases unmatched. Per the germline V gene, CDR1 is SGHAT and CDR2 is FQNNGV. CDR3 sequence (DNA): TGTGCCAGCCCGTCCGGCGGGAGGAACACCGGGGAGCTGTTTTTT. Protein sequence: CASPSGGRNTGELFF.

The sample holds a few counts of this clone. Here the CDR3 reads CASSLALSGTGLGEQYF. Written as DNA, the CDR3 is TGTGCCAGCAGCTTAGCCCTCTCCGGGACAGGGCTGGGCGAGCAGTACTTC. V usage is TRBV7-8 and J usage is TRBJ2-7; TRBD1 matches 9 bases. Germline V gene data show CDR1 as SGHVS and CDR2 as FQNEAQ. The CDR3 is made up of 17 amino acids. The V segment lost 0 bases and the J segment 6 bases; nucleotides outside the gene matches: 12.